The rows below give T cell receptor beta chains drawn from one sample of a study of T cell clonotyping in hematopoietic cell transplantation. Only in-frame clones appear in the TCRdb table, and some are missing; sequencing was by immunoSEQ multiplex PCR. The data hold 15,000 to 20,000 clones, with about 80% observed a single time. Sequencing used peripheral blood mononuclear cells, obtained before stem cell transplant. All receptors derive from a man aged 55-75 years with acute myeloid leukemia. Some clones in this sample may be carry-over from other donors' samples. Each CDR3 is given with its conserved first and last residue. Fields, in order: J gene, V gene, CDR3 length, clone size, D gene, CDR3 DNA, CDR3 protein. The D gene is left open where the match is weak. Clone size is not always given. Where it is, it says once, few, many or a class for expanded clones.

>TRBJ1-3|TRBV7-2|15|-|-
TGTGCCAGCAGCTTAGTGGGGGAGACTGGAAACACCATATATTTT
CASSLVGETGNTIYF
>TRBJ2-2|TRBV7-2|17|-|TRBD1
TGTGCCAGCAGCTCTGGGACAGGGGGCACGTTGTCCGGGGAGCTGTTTTTT
CASSSGTGGTLSGELFF
>TRBJ2-1|TRBV27|13|-|-
TGTGCCAGCAGTGACGAAGTCTACAATGAGCAGTTCTTC
CASSDEVYNEQFF
>TRBJ2-3|TRBV19|14|-|TRBD2
TGTGCCAGTAAGCAGCGGGGGGGCACAGATACGCAGTATTTT
CASKQRGGTDTQYF
>TRBJ1-2|TRBV20-1|10|-|-
TGCAGTGTTCAGGGTTTCGGCTACACCTTC
CSVQGFGYTF
>TRBJ2-7|TRBV6-5|14|-|-
TGTGCCAGCAGTTACACGAACACAGGATCCGAGCAGTACTTC
CASSYTNTGSEQYF
>TRBJ1-5|TRBV7-8|15|-|-
TGTGCCAGCAGCTTAGCGCAACAGGGCGGCCGGCCCCAGCATTTT
CASSLAQQGGRPQHF
>TRBJ1-5|TRBV7-2|12|-|-
TGTGCCAGCAGCTTACGGCCGAACCCCCAGCATTTT
CASSLRPNPQHF
>TRBJ2-7|TRBV7-3|15|-|TRBD2
TGTGCCAGCAGCTCCCCGGGACTAGCGAGTGACGAGCAGTACTTC
CASSSPGLASDEQYF
>TRBJ1-2|TRBV19|11|few|-
TGTGCCAGTAGTGCAGGACAGTCGCTCACCTTC
CASSAGQSLTF
>TRBJ2-7|TRBV11-2|15|-|-
TGTGCCAGCAGCTTCTTAATCGTCCCCCCCTACGAGCAGTACTTC
CASSFLIVPPYEQYF
>TRBJ1-2|TRBV6-5|14|-|TRBD1
TGTGCCAGCAGTTACGGACAGGATAACTATGGCTACACCTTC
CASSYGQDNYGYTF
>TRBJ2-7|TRBV27|15|-|-
TGTGCCAGCAGTTCCCCCCTAGAGGGGAGGATCGAGCAGTACTTC
CASSSPLEGRIEQYF
>TRBJ1-4|TRBV25-1|13|few|-
TGTGCCAGCAAACGGGGGTGGTATGAAAAACTGTTTTTT
CASKRGWYEKLFF
>TRBJ2-5|TRBV11-2|16|-|-
TGTGCCAGCAGCTTATTTCAGACGGAGGGGCAAGAGACCCAGTACTTC
CASSLFQTEGQETQYF
>TRBJ1-5|TRBV10-3|15|-|-
TGTGCCATCAGAGACGGCGGGGCCCCTAATCAGCCCCAGCATTTT
CAIRDGGAPNQPQHF
>TRBJ2-7|TRBV6-5|15|-|TRBD2
TGTGCCAGCAGTCTGGGACTAGCGGGCCCCTACGAGCAGTACTTC
CASSLGLAGPYEQYF
>TRBJ1-2|TRBV6-6|15|-|-
TGTGCCAGCAGTTCCTTAAACACAGGGATGCATGGCTACACCTTC
CASSSLNTGMHGYTF
>TRBJ1-2|TRBV30|14|-|-
TGTGCCTGGAGTACCGGCATGTCTAACTATGGCTACACCTTC
CAWSTGMSNYGYTF
>TRBJ2-1|TRBV4-2|17|-|-
TGTGCCAGCAGCCCCGAAGTGGAGGGGGGGGCCCGTAATGAGCAGTTCTTC
CASSPEVEGGARNEQFF
>TRBJ1-4|TRBV9|15|-|-
TGTGCCAGCACCCTAAATGGTAGGACAGAAGAAAAACTGTTTTTT
CASTLNGRTEEKLFF
>TRBJ2-5|TRBV7-2|15|-|-
TGTGCCAGCAGCTTAGTCGGCGAGGCGTCGGAGACCCAGTACTTC
CASSLVGEASETQYF
>TRBJ2-7|TRBV6-5|15|few|-
TGTGCCAGCAGCCCTGAGCAGGGAGAGAGGTACGAGCAGTACTTC
CASSPEQGERYEQYF
>TRBJ1-5|TRBV7-2|14|once|-
TGTGCCAGCAGCCCCGACAAGTTCAATCAGCCCCAGCATTTT
CASSPDKFNQPQHF